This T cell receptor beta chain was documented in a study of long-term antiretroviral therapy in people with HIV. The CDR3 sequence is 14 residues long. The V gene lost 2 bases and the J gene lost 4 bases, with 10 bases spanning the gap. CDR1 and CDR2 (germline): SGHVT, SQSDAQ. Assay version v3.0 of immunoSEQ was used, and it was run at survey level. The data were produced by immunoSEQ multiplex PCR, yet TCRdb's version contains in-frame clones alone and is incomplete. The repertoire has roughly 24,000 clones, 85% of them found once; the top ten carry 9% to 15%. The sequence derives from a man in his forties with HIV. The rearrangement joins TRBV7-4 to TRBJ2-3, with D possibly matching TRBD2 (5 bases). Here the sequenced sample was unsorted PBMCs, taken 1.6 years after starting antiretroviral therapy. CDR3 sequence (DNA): TGTGCCAGCAGCTTAATAGGGCGGGCAGATACGCAGTATTTT. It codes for CASSLIGRADTQYF. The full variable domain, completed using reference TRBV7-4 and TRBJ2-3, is GAGVSQSPRYKVAKRGRDVALRCDSISGHVTLYWYRQTLGQGSEVLTYSQSDAQRDKSGRPSGRFSAERPERSVSTLKIQRTEQGDSAVYLCASSLIGRADTQYFGPGTRLTVL.